These 27 T cell receptor beta chains came from one sample sequenced in a study of blood T cell repertoires in COVID-19. Using immunoSEQ multiplex PCR, the repertoire was profiled, and TCRdb retains in-frame clones only, with some absent. This sample has some 230,000 clones, with 80% to 85% found just once. Sequenced input: peripheral blood. These receptors all stem from a woman aged 60 to 75 who had recovered from COVID-19.

V usage is TRBV5-6 and J usage is TRBJ2-2, with TRBD2 matching over 11 bases. Germline lookup yields CDR1 SGHDT and CDR2 YYEEEE. This CDR3 has 15 residues. Unmatched junction bases numbered 5, after V lost 4 bases and J lost 6 bases. CDR3 sequence: CASSPGLADSGELFF. The CDR3 DNA reads TGTGCCAGCAGCCCGGGACTAGCGGACTCCGGGGAGCTGTTTTTT.

V and J are TRBV7-6 and TRBJ2-3; 10 positions match TRBD2. Per the germline V gene, CDR1 is SGHVS and CDR2 is FNYEAQ. This CDR3 comprises 15 residues. V trimming: 6 bases; J trimming: 4 bases; junction bases outside the gene matches: 7. The CDR3 nucleotides are TGTGCCAGCAGTCCACTAGCGGGGCCTGCAGATACGCAGTATTTT. It codes for CASSPLAGPADTQYF.

This clone was detected a few times. The DNA for the CDR3 is TGTGCCATCGGTGTTCTGCCAGGCAATAACCGGCAGACCCAGTACTTC. This codes for CAIGVLPGNNRQTQYF. This chain links TRBV10-3 with TRBJ2-5; D not resolved. The germline V gene has CDR1 ENHRY and CDR2 SYGVKD. This CDR3 has 16 residues. Trimming took 8 bases from V and 6 from J, leaving 25 bases between them.

The V call is TRBV19, the J call TRBJ1-2, with 12 bases identical to TRBD1. The junction had 10 bases not matched to a gene; V was cut back by 7 bases and J by 7 bases. Germline V gives CDR1 LNHDA, CDR2 SQIVND (reference sequence). The CDR3 is 15 amino acids. CDR3 sequence (DNA): TGTGCCAGTACCCGCCCGGGACAGGGGGCGTCTGGCTACACCTTC. This sequence encodes CASTRPGQGASGYTF.

The V call is TRBV4-1, the J call TRBJ1-3; TRBD1 might be the D (6 bases). Germline lookup yields CDR1 MGHRA and CDR2 YSYEKL. CDR3 size: 18 residues. Deletions cut 2 bases from V and 1 base from J, with 18 bases between. CDR3 bases: TGCGCCAGCAGCCAACCAAGCGCCGGGACAAAATCTGGAAACACCATATATTTT. Its protein is CASSQPSAGTKSGNTIYF.

A single count supports this clone. This chain uses TRBV2 with TRBJ1-2; 10 bases are a match to TRBD1. Looked up from germline, CDR1 is SNHLY and CDR2 is FYNNEI. CDR3 size: 16 residues. Unmatched junction bases numbered 5, after V lost 0 bases and J lost 4 bases. In DNA form, the CDR3 reads TGTGCCAGCAGTGAAGCGGGGACAGGGGCGGCCTATGGCTACACCTTC. Translated, it gives CASSEAGTGAAYGYTF.

The V gene is TRBV4-1, the J gene TRBJ1-2; D is undetermined. Per the germline V gene, CDR1 is MGHRA and CDR2 is YSYEKL. The CDR3 has 15 amino acids. Trimming removed 1 base at V and 2 bases at J, with 11 bases between. The CDR3 is CASSQVTERNYGYTF. For the CDR3, the DNA is TGCGCCAGCAGCCAAGTTACAGAACGCAACTATGGCTACACCTTC.

The CDR3 spells CASSEDLKGEQYF. CDR3 in DNA: TGCGCCAGCAGCGAGGACTTGAAGGGCGAGCAGTACTTC. The chain couples TRBV5-1 to TRBJ2-7, with a possible D match to TRBD2 (5 bases). Trimming pared 4 bases from V and 6 bases from J, leaving 14 bases between. Looked up from germline, CDR1 is SGHRS and CDR2 is YFSETQ. This CDR3 has 13 residues.

The rearrangement uses TRBV30 and TRBJ1-3, with D unresolved. V was shortened by 2 bases and J by 0 bases, with 11 bases between the two germline ends. The germline gives CDR1 GTSNPN, CDR2 SVGIG (reference sequence). The CDR3 loop spans 15 amino acids. CDR3 sequence (DNA): TGTGCCTGGAGTCCGAACCTAGGCTCTGGAAACACCATATATTTT. This encodes CAWSPNLGSGNTIYF.

The rearrangement links TRBV12-3 or TRBV12-4 to TRBJ2-5; TRBD1 matches at 8 bases. The CDR3 has 12 amino acids. After removal of 6 bases from V and 5 bases from J, the junction contained 2 bases not matched to a gene. Here the CDR3 DNA reads TGTGCCAGCAGGGGACAGGAGGAGACCCAGTACTTC. It translates to CASRGQEETQYF.

The rearrangement uses TRBV5-4 and TRBJ2-3; 7 bases are shared with TRBD2. Germline V CDR1 and CDR2: SGHNT, YYREEE (reference sequence). This CDR3 region has 14 residues. V lost 3 bases to trimming and J lost 1 base; unmatched junction nucleotides: 2. CDR3: CASSSGGGTDTQYF. The CDR3 DNA sequence: TGTGCCAGCAGCTCGGGGGGTGGCACAGATACGCAGTATTTT.

This chain uses TRBV27 with TRBJ1-5; D perhaps matches TRBD1 (5 bases). This CDR3 has 15 amino acids. V was trimmed by 1 base and J by 6 bases, leaving 13 bases between them. Germline CDR1 is MNHEY and CDR2 is SMNVEV (reference sequence). The CDR3 sequence is CASSLFGGVGQPQHF. In nucleotides, the CDR3 is TGTGCCAGCAGTTTATTTGGGGGGGTAGGTCAGCCCCAGCATTTT.

The chain recombines TRBV7-3 with TRBJ2-3; D perhaps matches TRBD1 (5 bases). Trimming pared 3 bases from V and 4 bases from J, leaving 11 bases between. This CDR3 spans 14 amino acids. Germline CDR1 reads SGHTA; CDR2 reads FQGTGA. The CDR3 loop is CASSFQGGADTQYF. CDR3 in DNA: TGTGCCAGCAGCTTCCAGGGCGGAGCAGATACGCAGTATTTT.

The chain carries TRBV7-8 and TRBJ1-1; D not certain. The V end lost 1 base, the J end lost 4 bases, and 16 bases lay between the germline ends. Germline CDR1 and CDR2: SGHVS and FQNEAQ. This CDR3 has 16 amino acids. The CDR3 DNA reads as TGTGCCAGCAGCTTAGATAGCTCCCACCCTCCCACTGAAGCTTTCTTT. It yields the protein CASSLDSSHPPTEAFF.

This chain uses TRBV7-9 with TRBJ1-4, with D possibly TRBD1 on 5 matching bases. The germline CDR1 and CDR2 sequences are SEHNR and FQNEAQ (reference sequence). Trimming cost V 7 bases and J 7 bases, with 16 bases left between them. The CDR3 is made up of 14 amino acids. The CDR3 sequence: CASTSQAWGEKLFF. CDR3 nucleotide sequence: TGTGCCAGCACCTCACAGGCCTGGGGTGAAAAACTGTTTTTT.

The chain couples TRBV3-1 (or the pseudogene TRBV3-2) to TRBJ2-1; 8 bases agree with TRBD2. The CDR3 is made up of 15 amino acids. V gave up 4 bases and J gave up 3 bases; unmatched junction bases: 5. The germline gives CDR1 LGHDT, CDR2 YNNKEL (reference sequence). CDR3 sequence (DNA): TGTGCCAGCAGCCTATACGCGGGGGGCTACAATGAGCAGTTCTTC. Amino acids: CASSLYAGGYNEQFF.

The chain is built from TRBV7-3 and TRBJ2-1; 11 nucleotides line up with TRBD2. The CDR3 runs 13 residues. Trimming removed 2 bases from V and 10 bases from J; junction bases left unmatched: 1. Germline V lookup: CDR1 SGHTA, CDR2 FQGTGA. This CDR3 is CASSLGTSGEQFF. CDR3 DNA: TGTGCCAGCAGCTTAGGGACTAGCGGCGAGCAGTTCTTC.

The chain joins TRBV10-3 to TRBJ2-3; 11 bases are shared with TRBD2. The germline V gene has CDR1 ENHRY and CDR2 SYGVKD. V shed 0 bases and J 0 bases; nucleotides not matched to a gene: 17. CDR3 length equals 22 residues. CDR3 sequence reads: CAISESEASGGNAPVSTDTQYF. CDR3 nucleotide sequence: TGTGCCATCAGTGAGTCGGAGGCTAGCGGGGGGAACGCGCCGGTAAGCACAGATACGCAGTATTTT.

V is TRBV9 and J is TRBJ2-1; TRBD2 aligns across 9 bases. There are 15 residues in the CDR3. Germline V gives CDR1 SGDLS, CDR2 YYNGEE. The V and J ends lost 3 bases and 3 bases, in that order; junction bases with no gene match: 4. Here the CDR3 reads CASSERGDDYNEQFF. Here the CDR3 DNA reads TGTGCCAGCAGCGAGCGGGGGGACGACTACAATGAGCAGTTCTTC.

V and J are TRBV5-6 and TRBJ2-5, with 10 positions matching TRBD2. Looked up from germline, CDR1 is SGHDT and CDR2 is YYEEEE. CDR3 length equals 15 residues. V lost 4 bases and J lost 7; bases outside the gene matches: 10. CDR3: CASSPIAGGVWTQYF. For the CDR3, the DNA is TGTGCCAGCAGCCCGATAGCGGGGGGAGTGTGGACCCAGTACTTC. The full variable domain, in which reference TRBV5-6 and TRBJ2-5 provide the parts outside the CDR3, is DAGVTQSPTHLIKTRGQQVTLRCSPKSGHDTVSWYQQALGQGPQFIFQYYEEEERQRGNFPDRFSGHQFPNYSSELNVNALLLGDSALYLCASSPIAGGVWTQYFGPGTRLLVL.

V gene TRBV10-3 combines with J gene TRBJ2-7; D remains ambiguous. The CDR3 covers 15 residues. Germline V lookup: CDR1 ENHRY, CDR2 SYGVKD. Trimming shortened V by 5 bases and J by 3 bases, and 17 bases separated the two germline ends. The CDR3 bases are TGTGCCATCAGTCCGTTTGATGAACACCGCTACGAGCAGTACTTC. Translation gives CAISPFDEHRYEQYF.

CDR3 loop: CASSPGQAYNSPLHF. DNA of the CDR3: TGTGCCAGCAGTCCCGGACAGGCTTATAATTCACCCCTCCACTTT. V gene TRBV2 combines with J gene TRBJ1-6; 7 bases agree with TRBD1. CDR1 and CDR2 from the germline V gene are SNHLY and FYNNEI. The CDR3 extends over 15 amino acids. Trimming at V came to 5 bases and at J to 4 bases, leaving 5 bases not matched to a gene. The whole variable domain, filled in from reference TRBV2 and TRBJ1-6, reads EPEVTQTPSHQVTQMGQEVILRCVPISNHLYFYWYRQILGQKVEFLVSFYNNEISEKSEIFDDQFSVERPDGSNFTLKIRSTKLEDSAMYFCASSPGQAYNSPLHFGNGTRLTVT.

The rearrangement uses TRBV11-3 and TRBJ2-1; TRBD2 agrees at 11 bases. The CDR3 has 14 amino acids. The ends lost 2 bases at V and 9 bases at J; junction bases unmatched: 3. Germline V lookup: CDR1 SGHNT, CDR2 YENEEA. The CDR3 region has the DNA TGTGCCAGCAGCTTACTAGCGGGGGGTAGTGAGCAGTTCTTC. As protein: CASSLLAGGSEQFF. The full variable domain, its missing parts supplied by reference TRBV11-3 and TRBJ2-1, is EAGVVQSPRYKIIEKKQPVAFWCNPISGHNTLYWYLQNLGQGPELLIRYENEEAVDDSQLPKDRFSAERLKGVDSTLKIQPAELGDSAVYLCASSLLAGGSEQFFGPGTRLTVL.

The chain couples TRBV28 to TRBJ2-2; a possible D gene is TRBD1 (6 bases). The CDR3 has 17 amino acids. CDR1 and CDR2 (germline): MDHEN, SYDVKM. Trimming cost V 6 bases and J 5 bases, with 22 bases left between them. CDR3 coding DNA: TGTGCCAGCAGCTATTTTAGAGGGGGTGGGACGACCGGGGAGCTGTTTTTT. This translates into CASSYFRGGGTTGELFF.

This chain uses TRBV10-3 with TRBJ1-2; D might be TRBD1 (6 bases). Germline V gene sequence: CDR1 ENHRY, CDR2 SYGVKD. With 6 bases removed from V and 5 bases from J, the gap between germline ends came to 10 bases. The CDR3 extends over 12 amino acids. The CDR3, as DNA: TGTGCCATCAGCCCCGGGACATATGGCTACACCTTC. Amino acid sequence: CAISPGTYGYTF.

The rearrangement uses TRBV18 and TRBJ1-4; TRBD1 is a possible D gene (6 bases). V was clipped by 6 bases and J by 0 bases, with 26 bases between them. The CDR3 is 20 amino acids. Germline V CDR1 and CDR2: KGHSH, LQKENI. The CDR3 reads CASSRYTGTYPQTTNEKLFF. DNA for the CDR3: TGTGCCAGCTCCCGATACACAGGGACCTACCCGCAAACAACTAATGAAAAACTGTTTTTT.

This chain joins TRBV29-1 and TRBJ2-7, with D perhaps TRBD1 (5 bases). Trimming left V 2 bases short and J 8 bases short, with 22 bases between. CDR1 is SQVTM and CDR2 is ANQGSEA in the germline V gene. The CDR3 spans 15 residues. The CDR3 reads CSVEIGNRSRVKQYF. CDR3 coding DNA: TGCAGCGTTGAAATTGGTAACAGGTCCCGGGTAAAGCAGTACTTC.